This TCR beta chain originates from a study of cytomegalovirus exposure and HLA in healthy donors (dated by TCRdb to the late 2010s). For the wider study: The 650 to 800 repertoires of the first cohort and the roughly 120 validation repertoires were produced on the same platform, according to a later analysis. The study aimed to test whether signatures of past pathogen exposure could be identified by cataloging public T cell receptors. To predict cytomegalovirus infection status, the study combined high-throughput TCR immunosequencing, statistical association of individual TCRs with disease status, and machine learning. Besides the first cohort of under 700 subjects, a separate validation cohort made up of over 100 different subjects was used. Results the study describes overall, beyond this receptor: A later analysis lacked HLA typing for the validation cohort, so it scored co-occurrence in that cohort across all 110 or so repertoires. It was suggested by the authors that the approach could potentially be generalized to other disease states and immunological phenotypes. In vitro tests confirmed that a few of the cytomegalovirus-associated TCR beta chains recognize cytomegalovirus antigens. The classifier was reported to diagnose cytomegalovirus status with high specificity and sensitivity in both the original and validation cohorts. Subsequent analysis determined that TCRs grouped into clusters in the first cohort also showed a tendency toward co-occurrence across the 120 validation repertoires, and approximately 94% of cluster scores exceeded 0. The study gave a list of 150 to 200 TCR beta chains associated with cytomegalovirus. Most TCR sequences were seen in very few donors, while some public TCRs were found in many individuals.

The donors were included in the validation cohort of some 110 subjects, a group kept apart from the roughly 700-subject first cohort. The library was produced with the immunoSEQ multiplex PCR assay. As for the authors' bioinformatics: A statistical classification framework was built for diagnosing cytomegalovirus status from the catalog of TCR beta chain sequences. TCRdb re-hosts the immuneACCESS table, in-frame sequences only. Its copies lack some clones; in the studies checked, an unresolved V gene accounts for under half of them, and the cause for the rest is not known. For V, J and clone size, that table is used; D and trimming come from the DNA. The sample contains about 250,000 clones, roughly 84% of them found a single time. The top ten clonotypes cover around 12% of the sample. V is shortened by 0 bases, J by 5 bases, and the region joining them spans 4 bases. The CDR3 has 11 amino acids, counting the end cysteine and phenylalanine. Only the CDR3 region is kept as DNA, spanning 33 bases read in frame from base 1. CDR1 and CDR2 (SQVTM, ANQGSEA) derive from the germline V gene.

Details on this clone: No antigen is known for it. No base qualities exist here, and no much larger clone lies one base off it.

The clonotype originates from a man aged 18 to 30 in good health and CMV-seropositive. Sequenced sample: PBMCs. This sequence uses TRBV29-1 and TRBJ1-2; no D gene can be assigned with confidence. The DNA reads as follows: TGCAGCGTTGAAGACACTTATGGCTACACCTTC. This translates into CSVEDTYGYTF.